This is a list of T cell receptor beta chains from one sample in a study of early T cells in non-severe SARS-CoV-2 infection. MiXCR was run by TCRdb on the 5' RACE reads, yielding one entry per CDR3 protein. Altogether about 63,000 distinct CDR3 sequences are present, 10% to 15% being singletons, with the ten largest covering about 4.4%. Sequenced material: whole blood. The receptors shown here come from an adult who was a healthcare worker with PCR-confirmed SARS-CoV-2 infection or an uninfected control (not recorded which). Each CDR3 is given with its conserved first and last residue. D genes are given only for firm matches. Some rows mark clone size as missing; the rest say once, few, many or name a class of expanded clone.

D	J	V	size	DNA	CDR3
.	TRBJ1-3	TRBV12-3/TRBV12-4	many	TGTGCCAGCCCCATCGGGGCAGCCTCTGGAAACACCATATATTTT	CASPIGAASGNTIYF
.	TRBJ2-3	TRBV6-5	many	TGTGCCAGCAGTTACGGGAGGGGGCGAACAGATACGCAGTATTTT	CASSYGRGRTDTQYF
.	TRBJ2-2	TRBV5-1	few	TGCGCCAGCAGCAACAGGACCAACACCGGGGAGCTGTTTTTT	CASSNRTNTGELFF
TRBD1	TRBJ2-7	TRBV25-1	few	TGTGCCAGCAGGTCGACAGGGAACCCCTACGAGCAGTACTTC	CASRSTGNPYEQYF
.	TRBJ2-1	TRBV5-1	many	TGCGCCAGCAGCTGGGGATGGGGGGCGACCTACAATGAGCAGTTCTTC	CASSWGWGATYNEQFF
TRBD1	TRBJ2-1	TRBV2	many	TGTGCCAGCAGCCCGGACAGGGTAAATGAGCAGTTCTTC	CASSPDRVNEQFF
TRBD1	TRBJ1-1	TRBV2	many	TGTGCCAGCAGTGAAGTGGCAGGGGGAGGGGACACTGAAGCTTTCTTT	CASSEVAGGGDTEAFF
.	TRBJ1-5	TRBV5-4	many	TGTGCCAGCAGCTTGGGGTCAGGAAGAAATCAGCCCCAGCATTTT	CASSLGSGRNQPQHF
.	TRBJ1-5	TRBV4-1	.	TGCGCCAGCAGCCAAGAGGCTTACCAACGCGTGGGGCCCCAGCATTTT	CASSQEAYQRVGPQHF
TRBD2	TRBJ2-3	TRBV6-2/TRBV6-3	many	TGTGCCAGCAGTCAGGGACTAGCGGGGGCCGGAGATACGCAGTATTTT	CASSQGLAGAGDTQYF
.	TRBJ2-7	TRBV7-6	.	TGTGCCAGCAGCTTAGCACAGGACTACGAGCAGTACTTC	CASSLAQDYEQYF
.	TRBJ2-5	TRBV6-5	many	TGTGCCAGCAGTTACGGGCAGGCCCAAGAGACCCAGTACTTC	CASSYGQAQETQYF
.	TRBJ2-5	TRBV12-5	few	TGTGCTAGTGGTTTGGGGACAGTAGGAAGGACCCAGTACTTC	CASGLGTVGRTQYF
.	TRBJ1-2	TRBV12-3/TRBV12-4	many	TGTGCCAGCAGCCATCCGGGACAACTTGGCTACACCTTC	CASSHPGQLGYTF
TRBD2	TRBJ2-3	TRBV5-1	.	TGCGCCAGCAGCGAGACTAGCGGGGGAGGCACAGATACGCAGTATTTT	CASSETSGGGTDTQYF
TRBD1	TRBJ1-6	TRBV4-1	many	TGCGCCAGCGAGCCCGGCACAGGGGACCGGTCCCTCCACTTT	CASEPGTGDRSLHF
.	TRBJ1-1	TRBV12-3/TRBV12-4	many	TGTGCCAGCAGTTTAAGTCACAAGAACACTGAAGCTTTCTTT	CASSLSHKNTEAFF
TRBD2	TRBJ2-1	TRBV6-5	many	TGTGCCAGCAGTTACTCGAATAGCGGGGGCTACAATGAGCAGTTCTTC	CASSYSNSGGYNEQFF
TRBD1	TRBJ2-7	TRBV5-4	few	TGTGCCAGCAGCCCTGGGAACAGGGGATCACCCTACGAGCAGTACTTC	CASSPGNRGSPYEQYF
.	TRBJ2-3	TRBV29-1	few	TGCAGCATTAATCTAGGGACCGCTCAGGGAACGCAGTATTTT	CSINLGTAQGTQYF
TRBD1	TRBJ1-5	TRBV7-2	few	TGTGCCAGCAGCCAAAGACCGGGACAGGGGTGGCAGCCCCAGCATTTT	CASSQRPGQGWQPQHF
.	TRBJ2-1	TRBV7-6	many	TGTGCCAGCAGCGCCCTCGCGGGGGCCTTCAATGAGCAGTTCTTC	CASSALAGAFNEQFF
.	TRBJ1-4	TRBV4-1	.	TGCGCCAGCAGCCAAGGGAGGGCAACTAATGAAAAACTGTTTTTT	CASSQGRATNEKLFF
.	TRBJ2-1	TRBV4-1	many	TGCGCCAGCAGCCAAGAATTCGGGGGATTCGGTAATGAGCAGTTCTTC	CASSQEFGGFGNEQFF
TRBD1	TRBJ2-7	TRBV12-3/TRBV12-4	many	TGTGCCAGCAGCCTTCAGGGGGCAGGAATCGAGCAGTACTTC	CASSLQGAGIEQYF
TRBD2	TRBJ2-3	TRBV2	many	TGTGCCAGCGCGGGAGACAGCGGCACAGATACGCAGTATTTT	CASAGDSGTDTQYF
.	TRBJ1-5	TRBV19	few	TGTGCCAGTAGTCAGACAGAACGGCAGCCCCAGCATTTT	CASSQTERQPQHF
TRBD1	TRBJ2-5	TRBV2	many	TGTGCCAGCACTTCGACAGGGCTACAAGAGACCCAGTACTTC	CASTSTGLQETQYF
.	TRBJ1-1	TRBV6-1	many	TGTGCCAGCAGTGAAAGGGGCAGGGAAGCTTTCTTT	CASSERGREAFF
TRBD1	TRBJ1-2	TRBV15	few	TGTGCCACCAGCAGAAACAGGGGATTTTACTATGGCTACACCTTC	CATSRNRGFYYGYTF
.	TRBJ2-7	TRBV5-6	few	TGTGCCAGCAGATCCACAGGGGAGGTGGCCTACGAGCAGTACTTC	CASRSTGEVAYEQYF
TRBD1	TRBJ2-5	TRBV20-1	.	TGCAGTGCGGACAGGGTGGAGACCCAGTACTTC	CSADRVETQYF
.	TRBJ1-4	TRBV6-5	many	TGTGCCAGCAGTTACTCGGCTGGAGGGTATTATGAAAAACTGTTTTTT	CASSYSAGGYYEKLFF
TRBD2	TRBJ2-3	TRBV5-1	.	TGCGCCAGCAGTAATAGCGGGGGGGAAACAGATACGCAGTATTTT	CASSNSGGETDTQYF
.	TRBJ1-5	TRBV27	many	TGTGCCAGCAGTGTTATGGGTGGCAATCAGCCCCAGCATTTT	CASSVMGGNQPQHF
.	TRBJ2-7	TRBV19	few	TGTGCCAGTAGTCCAGTCCTCTTATCCTACGAGCAGTACTTC	CASSPVLLSYEQYF
TRBD1	TRBJ2-7	TRBV6-4	many	TGTGCCAGCAGTGCCTTCCCGACAGGGAGCTCCTACGAGCAGTACTTC	CASSAFPTGSSYEQYF
.	TRBJ2-3	TRBV18	many	TGTGCCAGCTCACCACCGAGAACGGAGCGACCCCTAGATACGCAGTATTTT	CASSPPRTERPLDTQYF
.	TRBJ2-7	TRBV6-2/TRBV6-3	few	TGTGCCAGCAGTTACAGGGGCCAGTACTCCTACGAGCAGTACTTC	CASSYRGQYSYEQYF
.	TRBJ2-1	TRBV9	few	TGTGCCAGCAGCGTAGTTGCGGGGAATGAGCAGTTCTTC	CASSVVAGNEQFF
.	TRBJ1-1	TRBV10-3	many	TGTGCCATCAGTGAGTCTCAAATGGACCGGGGAGGGACTGAAGCTTTCTTT	CAISESQMDRGGTEAFF
TRBD1	TRBJ2-1	TRBV7-3	many	TGTGCCAGCAGCGTGAGACAGGGGAGCAATGAGCAGTTCTTC	CASSVRQGSNEQFF
.	TRBJ1-3	TRBV7-6	many	TGTGCCAGCAGCTTAGTTCCTCGTCGGACCGTCTCTGGAAACACCATATATTTT	CASSLVPRRTVSGNTIYF
TRBD2	TRBJ2-1	TRBV12-3/TRBV12-4	.	TGTGCCAGCAGTTCTCCCCTGGGACTAGCCTACTACAATGAGCAGTTCTTC	CASSSPLGLAYYNEQFF
.	TRBJ2-3	TRBV12-5	.	TGTGCTAGTGGTTTGGTACAAGGGGCTGATACGCAGTATTTT	CASGLVQGADTQYF
TRBD1	TRBJ2-2	TRBV19	many	TGTGCCAGTAGTCCGGGACAGATCACCGGGGAGCTGTTTTTT	CASSPGQITGELFF
TRBD2	TRBJ2-2	TRBV7-2	.	TGTGCCAGCAGCTCGGGGGGACGCGCCTTTACCGGGGAGCTGTTTTTT	CASSSGGRAFTGELFF
.	TRBJ2-2	TRBV7-2	few	TGTGCCAGCAGCTTAGTAGGGGCCGGGGAGCTGTTTTTT	CASSLVGAGELFF
.	TRBJ2-1	TRBV5-1	few	TGCGCCAGCAGCCTATCTTATGAGCAGTTCTTC	CASSLSYEQFF
.	TRBJ1-1	TRBV6-1	many	TGTGCCAGCAGCGAAGCCACAGGGAACACTGAAGCTTTCTTT	CASSEATGNTEAFF